Sequencing of this T cell receptor (beta chain) was carried out in a study of Ad26.COV2.S vaccination and SARS-CoV-2 variants. Trimming took 5 bases from V and 1 from J, leaving 5 bases between them. From germline, CDR1 is SQVTM and CDR2 ANQGSEA. The CDR3 consists of 11 residues. Libraries were prepared by immunoSEQ multiplex PCR; TCRdb keeps only in-frame clonotypes and omits some of them. The sample carries roughly 380,000 clones, approximately 90% recorded once. The input for sequencing was peripheral blood, taken after recovery from COVID-19. This chain joins TRBV29-1 and TRBJ1-1; D remains ambiguous. The source of this sequence is a human donor who had recovered from COVID-19. The CDR3, as DNA: TGCAGCGTTCGGGAGAACACTGAAGCTTTCTTT. Residues: CSVRENTEAFF. The variable domain in full, with the rest retrieved from reference TRBV29-1 and TRBJ1-1, is SAVISQKPSRDICQRGTSLTIQCQVDSQVTMMFWYRQQPGQSLTLIATANQGSEATYESGFVIDKFPISRPNLTFSTLTVSNMSPEDSSIYLCSVRENTEAFFGQGTRLTVV.